This T cell receptor beta chain is drawn from a study of cytomegalovirus exposure and HLA in healthy donors. Study-wide points: Rates of TCR association differed by HLA locus in a later analysis, with DRB1 highest and HLA-C lowest.

The PCR employed 60 Vbeta primers together with 13 Jbeta primers. The data were produced by immunoSEQ multiplex PCR, yet TCRdb's version contains in-frame clones alone and is incomplete. The table includes 150,000 to 200,000 clones, more than 65% detected once. The CDR3 has 12 residues. Trimming left V 5 bases short and J 4 bases short, with 9 bases between. Per germline, CDR1 SGHAT and CDR2 FQNNGV. A note on this clone: Its antigen is still unknown.

Sequenced input: PBMCs. This receptor was identified in a woman aged 35 to 49 in good health and CMV-seropositive. The rearrangement joins TRBV11-2 to TRBJ2-7; tentatively, D is TRBD2 (5 bases). The CDR3 loop reads CASSRTGYEQYF. The CDR3 DNA sequence: TGTGCCAGCAGCCGAACGGGATACGAGCAGTACTTC.